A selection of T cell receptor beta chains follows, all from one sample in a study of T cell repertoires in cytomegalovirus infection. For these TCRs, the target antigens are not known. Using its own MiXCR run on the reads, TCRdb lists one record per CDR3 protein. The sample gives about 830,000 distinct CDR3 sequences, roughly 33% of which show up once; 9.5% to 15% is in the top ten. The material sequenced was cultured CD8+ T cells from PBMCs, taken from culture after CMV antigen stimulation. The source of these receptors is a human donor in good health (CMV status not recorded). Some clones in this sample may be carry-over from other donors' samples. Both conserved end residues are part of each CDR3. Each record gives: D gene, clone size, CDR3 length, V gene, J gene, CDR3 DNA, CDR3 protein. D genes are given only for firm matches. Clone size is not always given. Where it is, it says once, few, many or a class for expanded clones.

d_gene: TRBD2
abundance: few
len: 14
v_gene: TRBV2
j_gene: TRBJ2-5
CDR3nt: TGTGCCAGCCCTAGCGGGGGACCCAGGGAGACCCAGTACTTC
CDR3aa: CASPSGGPRETQYF

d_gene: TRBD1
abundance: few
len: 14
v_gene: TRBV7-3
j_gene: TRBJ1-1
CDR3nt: TGTGCCAGCAGCCCGACTACAGGGGACACTGAAGCTTTCTTT
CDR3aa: CASSPTTGDTEAFF

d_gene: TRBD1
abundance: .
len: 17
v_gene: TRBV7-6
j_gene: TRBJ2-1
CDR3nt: TGTGCCAGCAGCTTAGCGGCAGGGGGAGACTCGCGTAATGAGCAGTTCTTC
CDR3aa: CASSLAAGGDSRNEQFF

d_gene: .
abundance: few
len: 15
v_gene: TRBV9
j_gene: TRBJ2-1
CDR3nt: TGTGCCAGCAGCGTAGAGGGGAATTCTAGGGATGAGCAGTTCTTC
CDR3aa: CASSVEGNSRDEQFF

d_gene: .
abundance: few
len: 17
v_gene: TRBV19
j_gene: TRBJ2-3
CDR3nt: TGTGCCAGTAGGGGTTCGATGACCCTCCATGTCACAGATACGCAGTATTTT
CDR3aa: CASRGSMTLHVTDTQYF

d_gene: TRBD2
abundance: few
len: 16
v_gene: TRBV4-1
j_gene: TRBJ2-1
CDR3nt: TGCGCCAGCAGCCAAGAAGCGGGACTAGCGGGGGGGTGGCAGTTCTTC
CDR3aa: CASSQEAGLAGGWQFF

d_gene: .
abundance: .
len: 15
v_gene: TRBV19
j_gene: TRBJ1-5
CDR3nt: TGTGCCAGTAGTATAGGGGTTTATAGCAATCAGCCCCAGCATTTT
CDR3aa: CASSIGVYSNQPQHF

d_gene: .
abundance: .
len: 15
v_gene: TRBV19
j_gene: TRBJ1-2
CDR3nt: TGTGCCAGTAGTATAGGTCTACAAGAGAACTATGGCTACACCTTC
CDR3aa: CASSIGLQENYGYTF

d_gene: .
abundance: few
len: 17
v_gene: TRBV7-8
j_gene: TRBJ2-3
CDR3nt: TGTGCCAGCAGCTTAGCGGAGACCCAATACGGCACAGATACGCAGTATTTT
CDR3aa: CASSLAETQYGTDTQYF

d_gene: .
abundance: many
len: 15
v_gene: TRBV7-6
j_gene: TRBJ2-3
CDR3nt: TGTGCCAGCAGCCCCTGGGGGGGCTCCACAGATACGCAGTATTTT
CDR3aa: CASSPWGGSTDTQYF

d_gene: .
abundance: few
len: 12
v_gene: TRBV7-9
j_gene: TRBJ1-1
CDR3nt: TGTGCCAGCAGCTTATTGGCGAGTGAAGCTTTCTTT
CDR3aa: CASSLLASEAFF

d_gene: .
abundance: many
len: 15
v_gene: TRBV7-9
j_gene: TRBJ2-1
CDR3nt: TGTGCCAGCAGCAGGGGTTTCGGGGGATACAATGAGCAGTTCTTC
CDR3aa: CASSRGFGGYNEQFF

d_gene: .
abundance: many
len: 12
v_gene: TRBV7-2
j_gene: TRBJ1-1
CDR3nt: TGTGCCAGCAGCTTTCTGGGGCCTGAAGCTTTCTTT
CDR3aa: CASSFLGPEAFF

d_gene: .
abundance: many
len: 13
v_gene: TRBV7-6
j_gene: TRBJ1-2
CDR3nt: TGTGCCAGCAGCTTAGGAGAAAACTATGGCTACACCTTC
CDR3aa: CASSLGENYGYTF

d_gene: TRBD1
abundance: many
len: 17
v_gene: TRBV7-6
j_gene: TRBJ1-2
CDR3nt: TGTGCCAGCAGCTCCCATGTAGGGACAGGGGCCTACTATGGCTACACCTTC
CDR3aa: CASSSHVGTGAYYGYTF

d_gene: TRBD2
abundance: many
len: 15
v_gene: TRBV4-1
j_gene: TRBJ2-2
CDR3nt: TGCGCCAGCAGCCTGGGACTAGATAACACCGGGGAGCTGTTTTTT
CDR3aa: CASSLGLDNTGELFF

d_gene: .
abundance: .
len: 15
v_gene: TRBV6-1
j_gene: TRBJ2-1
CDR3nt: TGTGCCAGCAACCTGTGGGGGGCGGAGGGCAATGAGCAGTTCTTC
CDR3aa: CASNLWGAEGNEQFF

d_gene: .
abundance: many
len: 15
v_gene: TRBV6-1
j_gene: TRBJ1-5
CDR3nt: TGTGCCAGCAGTGAAGCCCGCGGTAGCAATCAGCCCCAGCATTTT
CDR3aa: CASSEARGSNQPQHF

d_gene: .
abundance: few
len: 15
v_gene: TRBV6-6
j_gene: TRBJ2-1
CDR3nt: TGTGCCAGCAGTTACATAGCCGGGACGAACAATGAGCAGTTCTTC
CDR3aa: CASSYIAGTNNEQFF

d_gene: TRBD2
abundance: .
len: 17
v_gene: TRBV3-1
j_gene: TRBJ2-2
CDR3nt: TGTGCCAGCAGCCAAGGACTAGCGGGGGGCCCCACCGGGGAGCTGTTTTTT
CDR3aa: CASSQGLAGGPTGELFF